Each of the 20 T cell receptor beta chains below was sequenced from the same sample in a study of blood T cells in healthy people across ages. A sample-barcoded 5' primer and a J-beta primer mix were used in a second PCR of about 7 to 12 cycles. TCRdb analysed the 5' RACE reads with MiXCR anew, one entry per CDR3 protein. The sample records just under 750,000 distinct CDR3 sequences, about a fifth being singletons. Sequencing used blood. Every receptor here comes from a man in his 70s in good health.

This clonotype was seen only a few times. CDR3 amino acids: CASSSPGRGRASQETQYF. The CDR3 DNA reads as TGTGCCAGCAGTTCCCCAGGGAGGGGGAGGGCCTCCCAAGAGACCCAGTACTTC. V gene TRBV6-5 combines with J gene TRBJ2-5; maybe TRBD2 (7 bases). Between the trimmed V and J ends, which lost 4 bases and 1 base, there was a span of 22 bases. CDR3 size: 18 residues. Germline lookup yields CDR1 MNHEY and CDR2 SVGAGI.

The chain uses TRBV5-1 and TRBJ2-2; TRBD1 is a possible D gene (6 bases). The V end was cut by 1 base, the J end by 3 bases, with 10 bases between. The CDR3 length is 15 residues. Germline-derived CDR1 and CDR2 are SGHRS and YFSETQ. This chain's CDR3 is CASSLQTGYTGELFF. Written as DNA, the CDR3 is TGCGCCAGCAGCTTGCAAACAGGGTACACCGGGGAGCTGTTTTTT. Combining the CDR3 with reference TRBV5-1 and TRBJ2-2 gives the whole variable domain KAGVTQTPRYLIKTRGQQVTLSCSPISGHRSVSWYQQTPGQGLQFLFEYFSETQRNKGNFPGRFSGRQFSNSRSEMNVSTLELGDSALYLCASSLQTGYTGELFFGEGSRLTVL.

This clonotype came up a few times. The chain recombines TRBV12-3 or TRBV12-4 with TRBJ2-5, with 9 bases that match TRBD2. J gave up 10 bases and V 5 bases, and 11 bases lay outside the gene matches. This CDR3 is built from 14 residues. The CDR3 DNA sequence: TGTGCCAGCAGTAGTGGTAGCGGGAGTGGTGGCCAGTACTTC. It encodes CASSSGSGSGGQYF.

The chain uses TRBV7-2 and TRBJ1-2, with D hard to call. Between the trimmed V and J ends, which lost 1 base and 6 bases, there was a span of 9 bases. CDR1 is SGHTA and CDR2 is FQGNSA in the germline V gene. The CDR3 is 13 residues long. The CDR3 bases are TGTGCCAGCAGCTTAGTACAGACTCATGGCTACACCTTC. Protein sequence: CASSLVQTHGYTF.

The rearrangement joins TRBV5-8 to TRBJ1-3, with a tentative D call TRBD1 (5 bases). Trimming cost V 1 base and J 8 bases, with 19 bases left between them. The CDR3 contains 16 residues. The germline gives CDR1 SGHTS, CDR2 YDEGEE. This chain's CDR3 is CASSLYTLLGGDTIYF. The CDR3 DNA follows: TGTGCCAGCAGCTTGTATACACTCCTGGGGGGAGACACCATATATTTT.

This clonotype was found a few times. V gene TRBV6-5 combines with J gene TRBJ1-4; D is uncertain. Germline CDR1 reads MNHEY; CDR2 reads SVGAGI. The CDR3 sequence is 14 residues long. Trimming shortened V by 3 bases and J by 3 bases, and 8 bases separated the two germline ends. CDR3 in amino acids: CASSYGRPNEKLFF. Written as DNA, the CDR3 is TGTGCCAGCAGTTATGGTAGACCTAATGAAAAACTGTTTTTT.

In its sample, this clonotype was seen many times. This sequence joins TRBV12-3 or TRBV12-4 and TRBJ2-1, with TRBD1 matching 8 bases. V lost 5 bases, J lost 10 bases, and 10 bases stayed unmatched. The CDR3 spans 14 residues. The CDR3 loop reads CASSNPSGGSEQFF. The CDR3 coding sequence is TGTGCCAGCAGTAACCCGTCAGGGGGCTCCGAGCAGTTCTTC.

This clonotype was detected a few times. The J gene is TRBJ2-1, the V gene TRBV5-1; D is ambiguous. Trimming took 3 bases from V and 5 from J, leaving 9 bases between them. The CDR3 extends over 13 amino acids. Germline V gene lookup returns CDR1 SGHRS and CDR2 YFSETQ. The CDR3 region has the DNA TGCGCCAGCAGCTCCGGGCCCCACAATGAGCAGTTCTTC. Translated, it gives CASSSGPHNEQFF.

The chain joins TRBV19 to TRBJ1-5; TRBD1 aligns across 9 bases. CDR3 length: 16 amino acids. V shed 9 bases, J shed 4 bases, and the junction held 13 bases outside the gene matches. Germline CDR1 and CDR2: LNHDA and SQIVND (reference sequence). The chain's CDR3 is CASGRTGAHRNQPQHF. The DNA of the CDR3 is TGTGCCAGCGGTCGGACAGGGGCGCATAGGAATCAGCCCCAGCATTTT.

The chain uses TRBV5-1 and TRBJ2-1; no clear D gene. Germline lookup yields CDR1 SGHRS and CDR2 YFSETQ. The CDR3 consists of 13 residues. V shed 4 bases and J shed 5 bases, with 10 bases lying between them. DNA of the CDR3: TGCGCCAGCAGCGTCTACGACAACAATGAGCAGTTCTTC. Translated, it gives CASSVYDNNEQFF.

This clonotype has ten or more counts. This rearrangement joins TRBV29-1 to TRBJ2-3; 7 nucleotides agree with TRBD1. This CDR3 is built from 14 residues. V lost 5 bases, J lost 0 bases, and 5 bases stayed unmatched. The germline CDR1 and CDR2 sequences are SQVTM and ANQGSEA. For the CDR3, the DNA is TGCAGCGTTCCCCAGGGGGACAGCACAGATACGCAGTATTTT. Protein sequence: CSVPQGDSTDTQYF.

This chain links TRBV3-1 with TRBJ1-1; no definite D call. The ends were cut back, 4 bases at V and 0 bases at J, with 12 bases in the middle. The CDR3 consists of 15 residues. Germline lookup yields CDR1 LGHDT and CDR2 YNNKEL (reference sequence). The CDR3 DNA sequence: TGTGCCAGCAGCCCCATACACGGGGTGAACACTGAAGCTTTCTTT. Translating it yields CASSPIHGVNTEAFF.

In its sample, this clonotype was seen a few times. J is TRBJ2-1 and V is TRBV4-3, with 8 bases matching TRBD2. V was pared by 0 bases and J by 3 bases, with 10 bases of the junction left unmatched. Germline CDR1 reads LGHNA; CDR2 reads YSLEER. The CDR3 is 18 amino acids. CDR3 coding DNA: TGCGCCAGCAGCCAAGATGTATCGGGAGGGTCCGTCTACAATGAGCAGTTCTTC. It translates to CASSQDVSGGSVYNEQFF.

This clonotype was counted a few times. The rearrangement joins TRBV20-1 to TRBJ2-3; D is perhaps TRBD1 or TRBD2 (6 bases each). The V end was cut by 4 bases, the J end by 4 bases, with 12 bases between. This CDR3 is 13 amino acids long. Germline V gene sequence: CDR1 DFQATT, CDR2 SNEGSKA (reference sequence). CDR3 DNA: TGCAGTGCTATGCCGGAGGGGGCAGATACGCAGTATTTT. Translating gives CSAMPEGADTQYF.

This clonotype was counted a few times. The chain recombines TRBV12-3 or TRBV12-4 with TRBJ2-5, with 7 positions matching TRBD2. The J call may be mistaken, given a closer DNA end match to TRBJ2-1. This CDR3 region has 14 residues. CDR3 residues: CASTLNGGSDEQFF. The CDR3 DNA reads TGTGCCAGCACCCTGAATGGCGGGAGCGATGAGCAGTTCTTC.

This clonotype was picked up one time. J is TRBJ2-7 and V is TRBV5-1; 8 bases align to TRBD1. The CDR3 totals 13 residues. Unmatched junction bases numbered 4, after V lost 4 bases and J lost 4 bases. The germline CDR1 and CDR2 sequences are SGHRS and YFSETQ. CDR3 nucleotides: TGCGCCAGCAGCCCCAGGGGGCAATACGAGCAGTACGTC. Encoded protein: CASSPRGQYEQYV.

This clonotype has only a few counts. The chain joins TRBV3-1 to TRBJ2-7, with 9 bases identical to TRBD1. J gave up 5 bases and V 4 bases, and 3 bases lay outside the gene matches. Germline V gene data show CDR1 as LGHDT and CDR2 as YNNKEL (reference sequence). This CDR3 is 13 amino acids long. CDR3 loop: CASSRTGVDEQYF. The CDR3 nucleotides read TGTGCCAGCAGCCGGACAGGGGTTGACGAGCAGTACTTC.

This clonotype was seen more than once but under ten times. The genes are TRBV6-2 or TRBV6-3 and TRBJ2-1; 8 positions agree with TRBD1. The CDR3 is 19 residues long. The germline gives CDR1 MNHEY, CDR2 SVGEGT. With 6 bases clipped from V and 0 bases from J, the junction kept 16 bases outside the gene matches. Written as DNA, the CDR3 is TGTGCCAGCAGCCCCAGTAGACAGGGGACGATGAGCTCCTACAATGAGCAGTTCTTC. Amino acids: CASSPSRQGTMSSYNEQFF.

This clonotype was seen a handful of times. The chain employs TRBV19 and TRBJ2-1; D may be TRBD1 (6 bases). Trimming pared 3 bases from V and 5 bases from J, leaving 8 bases between. The CDR3 sequence is 13 residues long. The germline gives CDR1 LNHDA, CDR2 SQIVND (reference sequence). The CDR3 region is CASSMGAHNEQFF. The DNA of the CDR3 is TGTGCCAGTAGTATGGGGGCGCACAATGAGCAGTTCTTC.

There are a few counts of this clonotype. The chain is built from TRBV12-3 or TRBV12-4 and TRBJ2-1, with a tentative D call TRBD2 (6 bases). The CDR3 is 16 residues long. V gave up 5 bases and J gave up 0 bases, with 14 bases separating them. The CDR3 here is CASSGGPSVSYNEQFF. The CDR3 region has the DNA TGTGCCAGCAGTGGGGGTCCTAGCGTCTCCTACAATGAGCAGTTCTTC.